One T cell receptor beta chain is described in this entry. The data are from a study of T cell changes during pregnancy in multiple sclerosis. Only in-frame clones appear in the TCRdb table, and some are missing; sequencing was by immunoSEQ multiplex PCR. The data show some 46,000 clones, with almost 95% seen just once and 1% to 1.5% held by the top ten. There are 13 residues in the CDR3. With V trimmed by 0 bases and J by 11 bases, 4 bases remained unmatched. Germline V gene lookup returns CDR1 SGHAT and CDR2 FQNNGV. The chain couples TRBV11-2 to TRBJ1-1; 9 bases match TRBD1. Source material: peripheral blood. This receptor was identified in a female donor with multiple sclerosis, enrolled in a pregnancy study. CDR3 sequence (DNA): TGTGCCAGCAGCTTAGATAGGACAGGGGATGCTTTCTTT. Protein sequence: CASSLDRTGDAFF.